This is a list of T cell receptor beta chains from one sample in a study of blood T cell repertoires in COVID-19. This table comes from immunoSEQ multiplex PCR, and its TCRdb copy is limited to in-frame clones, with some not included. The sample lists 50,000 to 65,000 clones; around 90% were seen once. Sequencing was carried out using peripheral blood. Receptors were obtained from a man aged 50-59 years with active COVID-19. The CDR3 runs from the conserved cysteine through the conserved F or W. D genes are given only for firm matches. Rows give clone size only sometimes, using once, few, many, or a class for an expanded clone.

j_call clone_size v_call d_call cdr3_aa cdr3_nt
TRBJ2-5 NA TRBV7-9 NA CASSPDKQETQYF TGTGCCAGCAGCCCCGACAAACAAGAGACCCAGTACTTC
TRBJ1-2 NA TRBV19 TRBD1 CASLITGTGAFYGYTF TGTGCCAGCCTAATTACCGGGACAGGGGCCTTCTATGGCTACACCTTC
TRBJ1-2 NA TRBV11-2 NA CASSSLRRAGGGYTF TGTGCCAGCAGCTCTCTCAGAAGGGCCGGGGGTGGCTACACCTTC
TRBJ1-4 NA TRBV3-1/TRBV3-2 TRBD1 CASSHPQQGTKEKLFF TGTGCCAGCAGCCATCCCCAACAGGGGACAAAGGAAAAACTGTTTTTT
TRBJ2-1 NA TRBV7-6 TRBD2 CASSLGFRASGNEQFF TGTGCCAGCAGCTTAGGTTTTAGGGCTAGCGGGAATGAGCAGTTCTTC
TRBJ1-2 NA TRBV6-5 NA CASSLTGYYGYTF TGTGCCAGCAGTCTTACAGGTTACTATGGCTACACCTTC
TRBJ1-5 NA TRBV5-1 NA CASSLDINQPQHF TGCGCCAGCAGCTTGGACATTAATCAGCCCCAGCATTTT
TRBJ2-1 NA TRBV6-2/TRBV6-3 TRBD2 CASSGGVYNEQFF TGTGCCAGCAGCGGGGGGGTATACAATGAGCAGTTCTTC
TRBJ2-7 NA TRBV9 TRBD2 CASGVGAGGYEQYF TGTGCCAGCGGAGTAGGGGCGGGGGGATACGAGCAGTACTTC
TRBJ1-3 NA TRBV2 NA CASSESGGKYSGNTIYF TGTGCCAGCAGTGAATCTGGGGGCAAATACTCTGGAAACACCATATATTTT
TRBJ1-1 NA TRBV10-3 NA CAISGPVITEAFF TGTGCCATCAGTGGTCCTGTTATAACTGAAGCTTTCTTT
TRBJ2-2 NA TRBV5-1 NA CASSQGRDTGELFF TGCGCCAGCAGCCAAGGTCGGGACACCGGGGAGCTGTTTTTT
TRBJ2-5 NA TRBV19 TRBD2 CASSWTSGGAGETQYF TGTGCCAGTAGCTGGACTAGCGGGGGGGCCGGAGAGACCCAGTACTTC
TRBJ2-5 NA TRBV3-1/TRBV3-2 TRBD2 CASSRTSGGYQETQYF TGTGCCAGCAGCCGGACTAGCGGGGGGTACCAAGAGACCCAGTACTTC
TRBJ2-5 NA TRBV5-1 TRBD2 CASSWGGQETQYF TGCGCCAGCAGCTGGGGGGGGCAAGAGACCCAGTACTTC
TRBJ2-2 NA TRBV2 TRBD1 CASRDRQGVRELFF TGTGCCAGCAGGGACCGACAGGGAGTAAGGGAGCTGTTTTTT
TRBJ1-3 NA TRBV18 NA CASSPLGSTFSGNTIYF TGTGCCAGCTCACCTTTGGGCAGCACTTTCTCTGGAAACACCATATATTTT
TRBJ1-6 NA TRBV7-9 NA CASSFSGTNYNSPLHF TGTGCCAGCAGCTTTTCGGGTACAAATTATAATTCACCCCTCCACTTT
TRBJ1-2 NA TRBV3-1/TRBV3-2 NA CASSQGGSGNGYTF TGTGCCAGCAGCCAAGGGGGGAGCGGGAATGGCTACACCTTC
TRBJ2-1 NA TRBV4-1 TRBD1 CASSQAAGQGINEQFF TGCGCCAGCAGCCAGGCGGCGGGACAGGGAATCAATGAGCAGTTCTTC
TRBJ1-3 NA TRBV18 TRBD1 CASSPPSGTGHSGNTIYF TGTGCCAGCTCACCGCCCTCCGGGACAGGGCACTCTGGAAACACCATATATTTT
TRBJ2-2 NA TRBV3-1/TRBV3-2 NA CASMTGTPNTGELFF TGTGCCAGCATGACCGGGACACCGAACACCGGGGAGCTGTTTTTT
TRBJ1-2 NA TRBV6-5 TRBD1 CASQGYTGDGYTF TGTGCCAGTCAAGGGTATACAGGGGACGGCTACACCTTC
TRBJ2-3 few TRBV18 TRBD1 CASSPGQGTDTQYF TGTGCCAGCTCACCGGGACAGGGCACAGATACGCAGTATTTT
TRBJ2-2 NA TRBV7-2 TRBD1 CASSWTGGTTGELFF TGTGCCAGCAGCTGGACAGGGGGCACAACCGGGGAGCTGTTTTTT
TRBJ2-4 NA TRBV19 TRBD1 CASVNRGAKNIQYF TGTGCCAGTGTAAACAGGGGAGCCAAAAACATTCAGTACTTC
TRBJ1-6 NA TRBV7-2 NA CASSTFRDIASPLHF TGTGCCAGCAGCACGTTCCGGGACATAGCTTCACCCCTCCACTTT
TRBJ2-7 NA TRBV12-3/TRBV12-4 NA CASSLGQIYEQYF TGTGCCAGCAGTTTAGGACAGATCTACGAGCAGTACTTC
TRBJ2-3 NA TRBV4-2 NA CASSQDVSGGQYF TGTGCCAGCAGCCAAGATGTTAGCGGCGGGCAGTATTTT
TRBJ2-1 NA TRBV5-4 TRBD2 CASSLTGGADEQFF TGTGCCAGCAGCTTGACCGGGGGGGCCGATGAGCAGTTCTTC
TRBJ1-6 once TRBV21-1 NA CASSDGHRQRSSYNSPLHF TGTGCCAGCAGCGACGGACATCGACAGAGGAGCTCCTATAATTCACCCCTCCACTTT
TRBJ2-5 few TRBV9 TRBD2 CASSVSSGGRETQYF TGTGCCAGCAGCGTGAGTAGCGGGGGAAGGGAGACCCAGTACTTC
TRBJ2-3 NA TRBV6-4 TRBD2 CASSYLAGERNTQYF TGTGCCAGCAGTTACCTAGCGGGGGAACGGAATACGCAGTATTTT
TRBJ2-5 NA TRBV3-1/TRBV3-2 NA CASSQDLMSLETQYF TGTGCCAGCAGCCAAGATCTTATGAGCTTAGAGACCCAGTACTTC
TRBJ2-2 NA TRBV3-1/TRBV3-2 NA CASSPIRGDTGELFF TGTGCCAGCAGCCCTATCAGGGGGGACACCGGGGAGCTGTTTTTT
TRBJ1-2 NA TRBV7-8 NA CASSFVRGDGYTF TGTGCCAGCAGCTTCGTCCGGGGGGATGGCTACACCTTC
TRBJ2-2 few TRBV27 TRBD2 CASSQAGGAKGGELFF TGTGCCAGCAGTCAAGCGGGGGGGGCGAAAGGCGGGGAGCTGTTTTTT
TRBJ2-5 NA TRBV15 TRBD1 CATSREPDRGETQYF TGTGCCACCAGCAGAGAACCAGACAGGGGGGAGACCCAGTACTTC
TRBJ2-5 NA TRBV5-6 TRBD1 CASSPATRTGQETQYF TGTGCCAGCAGCCCCGCGACCAGGACAGGCCAAGAGACCCAGTACTTC
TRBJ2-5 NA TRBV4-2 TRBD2 CASSPPGAGGETQYF TGTGCCAGCAGCCCCCCGGGCGCGGGGGGGGAGACCCAGTACTTC
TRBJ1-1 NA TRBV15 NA CATSSNKNTEAFF TGTGCCACCAGCAGTAACAAGAACACTGAAGCTTTCTTT
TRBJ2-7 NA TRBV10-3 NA CAISETGDSEQYF TGTGCCATCAGTGAGACAGGGGACTCCGAGCAGTACTTC
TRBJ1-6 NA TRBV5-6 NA CASSPPGVTHSPLHF TGTGCCAGCAGCCCTCCAGGGGTTACCCATTCACCCCTCCACTTT
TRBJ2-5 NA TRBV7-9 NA CASSFGTSRETQYF TGTGCCAGCAGCTTTGGGACTTCACGGGAGACCCAGTACTTC
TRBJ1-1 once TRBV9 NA CASSKRAGTNTEAFF TGTGCCAGCAGCAAACGCGCAGGCACGAACACTGAAGCTTTCTTT
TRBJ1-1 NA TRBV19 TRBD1 CASSIRQGGTEAFF TGTGCCAGTAGTATACGACAGGGAGGCACTGAAGCTTTCTTT
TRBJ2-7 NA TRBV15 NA CATAPGGASYEQYF TGTGCCACCGCGCCTGGGGGGGCTTCCTACGAGCAGTACTTC
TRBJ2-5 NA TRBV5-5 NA CASSLGERSTGETQYF TGTGCCAGCAGCTTGGGTGAACGGTCCACAGGAGAGACCCAGTACTTC
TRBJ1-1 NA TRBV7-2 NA CASSLAQKDLAEAFF TGTGCCAGCAGCTTAGCACAAAAGGACTTAGCTGAAGCTTTCTTT
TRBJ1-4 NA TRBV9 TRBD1 CASSRSTGTGEKLFF TGTGCCAGCAGCCGGTCGACGGGGACAGGTGAAAAACTGTTTTTT
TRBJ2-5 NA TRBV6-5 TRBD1 CASRGTVQETQYF TGTGCCAGCAGGGGGACAGTTCAAGAGACCCAGTACTTC
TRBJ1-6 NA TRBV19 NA CASSPPKWGGTNNSPLHF TGTGCCAGTAGTCCCCCGAAATGGGGGGGGACGAATAATTCACCCCTCCACTTT
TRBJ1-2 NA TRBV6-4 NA CASSEGIQGLDGYTF TGTGCCAGCAGTGAGGGTATTCAGGGGTTGGATGGCTACACCTTC